This is a list of T cell receptor beta chains from one sample in a study of graft-versus-host responses after intestinal transplantation. Sequencing used immunoSEQ multiplex PCR; TCRdb keeps in-frame clones, though not all of them. In the table there are some 90,000 clones, 85% to 95% of which are singletons. Which antigens these TCRs recognize remains unknown. The sequencing here drew on unstimulated CD8+ T cells sorted from spleen or lymph node cells, taken before transplant. The source is a human donor who was the organ donor for an intestinal transplant. Both conserved end residues are part of each CDR3. The D gene is left open where the match is weak. Clone size, where shown, is once, few, many, or a class for clones that have expanded.

D: NA; V: TRBV29-1; J: TRBJ2-7; size: NA; DNA: TGCAGCGCCGCCACTAGCTACGAGCAGTACTTC; CDR3: CSAATSYEQYF
D: NA; V: TRBV5-1; J: TRBJ1-6; size: NA; DNA: TGCGCCAGCAGCTTTGAGAACTATAATTCACCCCTCCACTTT; CDR3: CASSFENYNSPLHF
D: NA; V: TRBV28; J: TRBJ2-7; size: NA; DNA: TGTGCCTCCGGAGGGATCCACGAGCAGTACTTC; CDR3: CASGGIHEQYF
D: NA; V: TRBV2; J: TRBJ2-7; size: once; DNA: TGTGCCGACGCAAGGGGAGGCGAGCAGTACTTC; CDR3: CADARGGEQYF
D: TRBD2; V: TRBV10-3; J: TRBJ2-1; size: NA; DNA: TGTGCCATCAGTGAGTTTCTAGCGGGGGGCTTAAACAATGAGCAGTTCTTC; CDR3: CAISEFLAGGLNNEQFF
D: TRBD1; V: TRBV27; J: TRBJ1-2; size: once; DNA: TGTGCCAGCAGTTATCTCACAGGGGGCCCCTATGGCTACACCTTC; CDR3: CASSYLTGGPYGYTF
D: TRBD1; V: TRBV28; J: TRBJ1-5; size: NA; DNA: TGTGCCAGCACTCTGGACAGGATTAGCAATCAGCCCCAGCATTTT; CDR3: CASTLDRISNQPQHF
D: TRBD1; V: TRBV29-1; J: TRBJ1-4; size: NA; DNA: TGCAGCGGGGGGACAGGTTGGGAAAAACTGTTTTTT; CDR3: CSGGTGWEKLFF
D: NA; V: TRBV4-3; J: TRBJ1-6; size: NA; DNA: TGCGCCAGCAGCCAAGGTGCGGGTCCCACCTCGCCCCTCCACTTT; CDR3: CASSQGAGPTSPLHF
D: NA; V: TRBV6-4; J: TRBJ2-6; size: NA; DNA: TGTGCCAGCAGTGACTCTCCCGCGGAGGGGGCCAACGTCCTGACTTTC; CDR3: CASSDSPAEGANVLTF
D: TRBD1; V: TRBV11-2; J: TRBJ1-1; size: NA; DNA: TGTGCCAGCAGCCTGGGACAGGGAAACACTGAAGCTTTCTTT; CDR3: CASSLGQGNTEAFF
D: TRBD1; V: TRBV6-6; J: TRBJ1-1; size: NA; DNA: TGTGCCAGCAGGCAAACAGGGGTACCGAACACTGAAGCTTTCTTT; CDR3: CASRQTGVPNTEAFF
D: NA; V: TRBV19; J: TRBJ1-4; size: few; DNA: TGTGCCACCGTTTACAGAATTAATGAAAAACTGTTTTTT; CDR3: CATVYRINEKLFF
D: TRBD1; V: TRBV11-3; J: TRBJ2-7; size: NA; DNA: TGTGCCAGCAGCCCCAGGGGGTCCTACGAGCAGTACTTC; CDR3: CASSPRGSYEQYF
D: TRBD1; V: TRBV15; J: TRBJ2-5; size: NA; DNA: TGTGCCACCAGGGAGGGGGCCGAAACAGGGGGGAAGACCCAGTACTTC; CDR3: CATREGAETGGKTQYF
D: NA; V: TRBV4-3; J: TRBJ2-7; size: NA; DNA: TGCGCCAGCAGCCAAGACAATGACTGGGCCTACGAGCAGTACTTC; CDR3: CASSQDNDWAYEQYF
D: NA; V: TRBV9; J: TRBJ2-1; size: NA; DNA: TGTGCCAGCAGCGTAGGATGGGGCGCAAGGAATGAGCAGTTCTTC; CDR3: CASSVGWGARNEQFF
D: NA; V: TRBV23-1; J: TRBJ1-5; size: NA; DNA: TGCGCCAGCAGGCAATCATCGGGGGACGGCAATCAGCCCCAGCATTTT; CDR3: CASRQSSGDGNQPQHF
D: NA; V: TRBV15; J: TRBJ2-7; size: NA; DNA: TGTGCCACCAGCAGAGATCGTTCAGGTGGCTACGAGCAGTACTTC; CDR3: CATSRDRSGGYEQYF
D: NA; V: TRBV7-2; J: TRBJ1-5; size: NA; DNA: TGTGCCAGCAGCTTAGCAGTCGGTTATAGCAATCAGCCCCAGCATTTT; CDR3: CASSLAVGYSNQPQHF
D: NA; V: TRBV7-9; J: TRBJ2-7; size: NA; DNA: TGTGCCATCGATGAGTTCACCTCTTCCTACGAGCAGTACTTC; CDR3: CAIDEFTSSYEQYF
D: NA; V: TRBV7-2; J: TRBJ1-1; size: NA; DNA: TGTGCCAGCAGCTTAGTGGCGGGATTAGGCACTGAAGCTTTCTTT; CDR3: CASSLVAGLGTEAFF